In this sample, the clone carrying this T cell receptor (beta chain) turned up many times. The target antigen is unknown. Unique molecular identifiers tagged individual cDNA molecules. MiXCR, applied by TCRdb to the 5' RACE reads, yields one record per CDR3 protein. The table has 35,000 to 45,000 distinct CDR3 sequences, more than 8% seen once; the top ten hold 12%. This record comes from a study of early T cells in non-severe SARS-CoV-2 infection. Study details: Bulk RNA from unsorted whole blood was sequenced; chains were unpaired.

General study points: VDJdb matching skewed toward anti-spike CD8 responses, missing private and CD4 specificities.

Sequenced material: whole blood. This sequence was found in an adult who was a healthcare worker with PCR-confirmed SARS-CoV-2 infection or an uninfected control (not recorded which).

In DNA form, the CDR3 reads TGTGCCAGCAGCCCGGGGGGCTCCTACGAGCAGTACTTC. Encoded protein: CASSPGGSYEQYF. This sequence joins TRBV5-6 and TRBJ2-7; 7 bases fit TRBD2. This CDR3 spans 13 amino acids. Germline V gives CDR1 SGHDT, CDR2 YYEEEE. The V and J ends lost 4 bases and 0 bases, in that order; junction bases with no gene match: 1.